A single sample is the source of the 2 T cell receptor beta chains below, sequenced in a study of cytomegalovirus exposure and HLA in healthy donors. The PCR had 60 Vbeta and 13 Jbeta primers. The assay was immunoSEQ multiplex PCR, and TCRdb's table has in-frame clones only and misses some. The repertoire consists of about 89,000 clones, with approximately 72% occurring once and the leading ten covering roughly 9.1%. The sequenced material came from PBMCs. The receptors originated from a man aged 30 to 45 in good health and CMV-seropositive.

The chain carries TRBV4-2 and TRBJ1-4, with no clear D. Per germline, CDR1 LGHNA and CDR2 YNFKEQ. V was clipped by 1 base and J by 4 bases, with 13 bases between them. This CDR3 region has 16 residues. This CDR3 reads CASSQGAESYNEKLFF. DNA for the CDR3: TGTGCCAGCAGCCAAGGAGCCGAAAGCTATAATGAAAAACTGTTTTTT.

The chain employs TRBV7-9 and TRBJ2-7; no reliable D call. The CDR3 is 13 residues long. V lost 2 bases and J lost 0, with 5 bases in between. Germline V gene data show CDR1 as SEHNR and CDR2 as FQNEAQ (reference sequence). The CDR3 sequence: CASSLSRSYEQYF. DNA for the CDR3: TGTGCCAGCAGCTTAAGCCGCTCCTACGAGCAGTACTTC.